The 4 T cell receptor beta chains given below trace back to one sample, sequenced in a study of blood T cell repertoires in COVID-19. Using immunoSEQ multiplex PCR, the repertoire was profiled, and TCRdb retains in-frame clones only, with some absent. The table records approximately 200,000 clones, about 91% of them present only once. Sequenced sample: peripheral blood. These TCRs come from a woman under 40 with acute or convalescent COVID-19.

The V and J genes are TRBV27 and TRBJ1-6, with no clear D. Germline V gene sequence: CDR1 MNHEY, CDR2 SMNVEV (reference sequence). This CDR3 contains 13 residues. The V and J ends lost 7 bases and 8 bases respectively, with 12 bases between them. This CDR3 reads CASKRVVYSPLHF. In nucleotides, the CDR3 is TGTGCCAGCAAGAGGGTTGTTTATTCACCCCTCCACTTT.

The chain carries TRBV10-3 and TRBJ2-1, with 9 bases matching TRBD2. With 6 bases clipped from V and 10 bases from J, the junction kept 10 bases outside the gene matches. The CDR3 spans 14 residues. CDR1 is ENHRY and CDR2 is SYGVKD in the germline V gene. The CDR3 reads CAIRTPSGTREQFF. CDR3 DNA sequence: TGTGCCATCAGGACCCCTAGCGGGACAAGAGAGCAGTTCTTC.

The chain links TRBV4-2 to TRBJ2-1, with TRBD2 identical over 14 bases. Germline V lookup: CDR1 LGHNA, CDR2 YNFKEQ. V trimming: 3 bases; J trimming: 5 bases; junction bases outside the gene matches: 3. CDR3 length equals 16 residues. CDR3 sequence reads: CASSQEGLAGDNEQFF. The DNA for the CDR3 is TGTGCCAGCAGCCAGGAGGGACTAGCGGGAGACAATGAGCAGTTCTTC.

The rearrangement joins TRBV4-1 to TRBJ1-2, with a tentative D call TRBD1 (5 bases). With 4 bases removed from V and 3 bases from J, the gap between germline ends came to 15 bases. CDR3 length equals 15 residues. Germline lookup yields CDR1 MGHRA and CDR2 YSYEKL. In DNA, the CDR3 is TGCGCCAGCAGCCGCCTAGCACGGGGGGACTATGGCTACACCTTC. Its protein is CASSRLARGDYGYTF.